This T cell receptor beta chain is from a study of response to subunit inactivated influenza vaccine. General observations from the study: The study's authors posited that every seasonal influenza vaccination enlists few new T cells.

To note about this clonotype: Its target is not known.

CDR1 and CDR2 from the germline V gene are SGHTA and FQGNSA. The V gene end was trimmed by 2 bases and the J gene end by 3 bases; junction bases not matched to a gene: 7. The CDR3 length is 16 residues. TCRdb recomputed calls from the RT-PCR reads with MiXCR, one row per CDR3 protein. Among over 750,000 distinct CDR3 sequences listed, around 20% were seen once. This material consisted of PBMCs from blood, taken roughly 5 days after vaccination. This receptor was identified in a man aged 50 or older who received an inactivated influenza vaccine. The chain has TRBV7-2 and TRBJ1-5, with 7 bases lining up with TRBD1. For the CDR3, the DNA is TGTGCCAGCAGCTTAATGCCAGGGGGGACCAATCAGCCCCAGCATTTT. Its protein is CASSLMPGGTNQPQHF.